This entry lists 22 T cell receptor beta chains sequenced from one sample in a study of CD8 T cells in ankylosing spondylitis (dated by TCRdb to the late 2010s). The library relied on 5' RACE. Sequenced using an Illumina HiSeq 2500. The raw public data were reprocessed by TCRdb itself: fastp quality trimming at Q25, MiXCR clonotype calling, in-frame beta chains only. Rows matching on CDR3 protein sequence are summarized as one entry with the most common DNA and genes. In this sample the table shows 85,000 to 100,000 distinct CDR3 sequences, around 10% of which occur a single time. The top ten clones comprise just over 5% of the sample. Sequencing was performed on blood, either unsorted or a sorted T cell fraction (not recorded which). The receptor source for this set is a male donor with ankylosing spondylitis or in good health (not recorded which).

In regard to this clonotype: A much larger clone is a single base away; this may be a read error. The V gene is TRBV6-6, the J gene TRBJ1-2; 8 bases fit TRBD1. In germline, CDR1 is MNHNY, CDR2 SVGAGI (reference sequence). Trimming removed 6 bases from V and 7 bases from J; junction bases left unmatched: 7. The length of the CDR3 is 13 residues. The DNA of the CDR3 is TGTGCCAGCAGCCATGGGACAGGTTCTGGCTACACCTTC. Its protein is CASSHGTGSGYTF.

This clonotype came up many times. This sequence joins TRBV5-6 and TRBJ2-5; a weak D match, TRBD1 (6 bases). Germline CDR1 is SGHDT and CDR2 is YYEEEE. This CDR3 comprises 14 residues. The V gene lost 1 base and the J gene lost 5 bases, with 12 bases spanning the gap. DNA for the CDR3: TGTGCCAGCAGCTTGCCGACAGGTTCGGAGACCCAGTACTTC. This encodes CASSLPTGSETQYF. Together with reference TRBV5-6 and TRBJ2-5, the CDR3 gives the full variable domain: DAGVTQSPTHLIKTRGQQVTLRCSPKSGHDTVSWYQQALGQGPQFIFQYYEEEERQRGNFPDRFSGHQFPNYSSELNVNALLLGDSALYLCASSLPTGSETQYFGPGTRLLVL.

There are many counts of this clonotype. The genes are TRBV7-3 and TRBJ2-1; D may be TRBD2 (6 bases). V was cut by 2 bases and J by 6 bases, with 11 bases left in between. CDR1 SGHTA and CDR2 FQGTGA come from the germline V gene. There are 14 residues in the CDR3. In DNA form, the CDR3 reads TGTGCCAGCAGCTTACTCCGGGAGCCCAATGAGCAGTTCTTC. Protein product: CASSLLREPNEQFF.

This clonotype has ten or more counts. The chain couples TRBV4-1 to TRBJ2-3, with TRBD2 identical over 11 bases. Germline CDR1 and CDR2: MGHRA and YSYEKL. The J segment lost 0 bases and the V segment lost 1 base, leaving 9 bases of the junction unmatched. The CDR3 sequence is 19 residues long. In nucleotides, the CDR3 is TGCGCCAGCAGCCAAGTTCTAGCGGGGGGCCGTGCTAGCACAGATACGCAGTATTTT. It specifies CASSQVLAGGRASTDTQYF.

This clonotype was seen at least ten times. V is TRBV20-1 and J is TRBJ2-7; D ambiguous. The CDR3 loop spans 13 amino acids. With 0 bases removed from V and 2 bases from J, the gap between germline ends came to 8 bases. From germline, CDR1 is DFQATT and CDR2 SNEGSKA (reference sequence). The CDR3 protein is CSAREPLTYEQYF. The CDR3 DNA follows: TGCAGTGCTAGAGAGCCCCTTACCTACGAGCAGTACTTC.

This chain uses TRBV3-1 with TRBJ2-1; D unresolved. CDR1 is LGHDT, CDR2 YNNKEL, per germline (reference sequence). This CDR3 has 13 residues. Trimming removed 0 bases at V and 12 bases at J, with 12 bases between. In nucleotides, the CDR3 is TGTGCCAGCAGCCAAGACCTGACGCTGATGCAGTTCTTC. Its translation: CASSQDLTLMQFF.

This clonotype has at least ten counts. The V gene is TRBV23-1, the J gene TRBJ2-7; TRBD1 aligns across 10 bases. TRBV23-1 has ORF status, its function being uncertain. The CDR3 length is 19 residues. The V and J ends lost 3 bases and 2 bases, in that order; junction bases with no gene match: 16. The CDR3 DNA sequence: TGCGCCAGCAGTCACTCCGGGACAGGGGCCGGGTGTCGGCCCTACGAGCAGTACTTC. It yields the protein CASSHSGTGAGCRPYEQYF.

Ten or more counts support this clonotype. The rearrangement uses TRBV5-5 and TRBJ2-7; 7 nucleotides line up with TRBD1. The CDR3 is 14 residues long. The germline gives CDR1 SGHKS, CDR2 YYEKEE (reference sequence). Trimming at V came to 4 bases and at J to 2 bases, leaving 6 bases not matched to a gene. The CDR3 loop is CASSTETGTYEQYF. CDR3 DNA: TGTGCCAGCAGCACAGAGACAGGGACCTACGAGCAGTACTTC.

This clonotype was counted at least ten times. V gene TRBV12-3 or TRBV12-4 combines with J gene TRBJ2-3; 7 bases align to TRBD2. The V segment lost 3 bases and the J segment 0 bases; nucleotides outside the gene matches: 9. This CDR3 spans 17 amino acids. The CDR3 spells CASSLLAVADSTDTQYF. CDR3 bases: TGTGCCAGCAGTTTGCTAGCGGTCGCCGATAGCACAGATACGCAGTATTTT.

This clonotype showed up many times. The chain combines TRBV29-1 with TRBJ1-1; 9 bases fit TRBD1. Germline V gene data show CDR1 as SQVTM and CDR2 as ANQGSEA. V dropped 7 bases and J dropped 12; count of bases not matched to a gene: 9. The CDR3 extends over 11 amino acids. This chain's CDR3 is CSAIAGQGPFF. As DNA, the CDR3 is TGCAGCGCAATCGCGGGACAGGGACCTTTCTTT.

This clonotype was observed at least ten times. CDR3 loop: CSARGVSGGAFFHNEQFF. The CDR3 region has the DNA TGCAGTGCTAGAGGCGTTAGCGGGGGGGCGTTCTTCCACAATGAGCAGTTCTTC. This rearrangement joins TRBV20-1 to TRBJ2-1, with 11 bases that match TRBD2. The V gene's germline CDR1 is DFQATT and CDR2 SNEGSKA (reference sequence). There are 18 residues in the CDR3. The V and J ends lost 1 base and 5 bases, in that order; junction bases with no gene match: 13.

The sample holds many counts of this clonotype. The chain carries TRBV7-6 and TRBJ2-7, with 7 bases fitting TRBD1. The germline CDR1 and CDR2 sequences are SGHVS and FNYEAQ. The CDR3 has 14 amino acids. Losses at the gene ends were 4 bases for V and 4 bases for J; bases not matched to a gene: 7. The DNA for the CDR3 is TGTGCCAGCAGCTCCCCGGGACAGACTTACGAGCAGTACTTC. Translation gives CASSSPGQTYEQYF. Combining the CDR3 with reference TRBV7-6 and TRBJ2-7 gives the whole variable domain GAGVSQSPRYKVTKRGQDVALRCDPISGHVSLYWYRQALGQGPEFLTYFNYEAQQDKSGLPNDRFSAERPEGSISTLTIQRTEQRDSAMYRCASSSPGQTYEQYFGPGTRLTVT.

This clonotype has a count of ten or more. CDR3 residues: CASSVRQANEQYF. DNA for the CDR3: TGTGCCAGCAGCGTTCGACAGGCTAACGAGCAGTACTTC. This chain connects TRBV5-6 to TRBJ2-7, with a possible D match to TRBD1 (6 bases). Deletions cut 4 bases from V and 5 bases from J, with 13 bases between. CDR3 length: 13 amino acids. Germline lookup yields CDR1 SGHDT and CDR2 YYEEEE.

This clonotype was detected many times. The chain recombines TRBV20-1 with TRBJ2-1, with D tentatively TRBD1 (5 bases). This CDR3 has 13 amino acids. Germline V CDR1 and CDR2: DFQATT, SNEGSKA (reference sequence). The germline V and J ends were trimmed by 0 bases and 5 bases, with 8 bases remaining between them. The CDR3 DNA sequence: TGCAGTGCTAGAGATTACAGGAACAATGAGCAGTTCTTC. Translating gives CSARDYRNNEQFF.

This clonotype has at least ten counts. V and J are TRBV29-1 and TRBJ2-2; 12 nucleotides align to TRBD2. V lost 2 bases, J lost 6 bases, and 10 bases stayed unmatched. The CDR3 has 17 residues. Per the germline V gene, CDR1 is SQVTM and CDR2 is ANQGSEA. The CDR3 protein is CSVESPHLAGGAGELFF. In DNA form, the CDR3 reads TGCAGCGTTGAAAGCCCCCACCTAGCGGGGGGGGCCGGGGAGCTGTTTTTT.

This clonotype showed up many times. This chain uses TRBV7-6 with TRBJ1-2, with D hard to call. Trimming took off 1 base at V and 3 bases at J, with 9 bases between the two ends. The CDR3 totals 14 residues. Germline CDR1 reads SGHVS; CDR2 reads FNYEAQ. CDR3 sequence (DNA): TGTGCCAGCAGCTTAGTCGGCGGTGACTATGGCTACACCTTC. It yields the protein CASSLVGGDYGYTF.

This clonotype was counted between two and nine times. The V and J genes are TRBV5-1 and TRBJ2-7; the match to TRBD1 covers 7 bases. In germline, CDR1 is SGHRS, CDR2 YFSETQ. The J segment lost 0 bases and the V segment lost 4 bases, leaving 4 bases of the junction unmatched. The CDR3 loop spans 14 amino acids. Here the CDR3 reads CASSQQGTSYEQYF. The DNA of the CDR3 is TGCGCCAGCAGCCAACAGGGGACCTCCTACGAGCAGTACTTC.

The sample holds a few counts of this clonotype. The gene calls are TRBV29-1 and TRBJ2-5; D is unresolved. The CDR3 covers 10 residues. Germline CDR1 SQVTM, CDR2 ANQGSEA. V was pared by 1 base and J by 4 bases, with 1 base between. CDR3 in DNA: TGCAGCGTTGAAGTAGAGACCCAGTACTTC. Amino acids: CSVEVETQYF.

This clonotype was observed at least ten times. This chain joins TRBV20-1 and TRBJ2-1; 7 positions agree with TRBD2. This CDR3 spans 12 amino acids. Germline-derived CDR1 and CDR2 are DFQATT and SNEGSKA (reference sequence). The V gene end was trimmed by 5 bases and the J gene end by 3 bases; junction bases not matched to a gene: 1. Here the CDR3 DNA reads TGCAGTGCTGAGCGGGACTACAATGAGCAGTTCTTC. Translating gives CSAERDYNEQFF.

This clonotype was counted at least ten times. The chain couples TRBV5-1 to TRBJ1-4; 9 bases line up with TRBD1. The CDR3 runs 14 residues. Trimming took 4 bases from V and 5 from J; bases not matched to a gene: 3. From germline, CDR1 is SGHRS and CDR2 YFSETQ. Here the CDR3 reads CASSPGTGNEKLFF. In DNA, the CDR3 is TGCGCCAGCAGCCCCGGGACAGGGAATGAAAAACTGTTTTTT.

In this sample, this clonotype turned up many times. V and J are TRBV5-5 and TRBJ1-1; perhaps TRBD1 as D (5 bases). Germline values: CDR1 SGHKS, CDR2 YYEKEE (reference sequence). This CDR3 contains 16 residues. V dropped 4 bases and J dropped 4 bases, with 20 bases sitting between them. Written as DNA, the CDR3 is TGTGCCAGCAGCCTTCTCCCCGGGGCCTTTATCACTGAAGCTTTCTTT. This translates into CASSLLPGAFITEAFF. The full variable domain, rest sourced from reference TRBV5-5 and TRBJ1-1, is DAGVTQSPTHLIKTRGQQVTLRCSPISGHKSVSWYQQVLGQGPQFIFQYYEKEERGRGNFPDRFSARQFPNYSSELNVNALLLGDSALYLCASSLLPGAFITEAFFGQGTRLTVV.

There are many counts of this clonotype. CDR3 nucleotide sequence: TGCAGCGTTGAAGGGGCTGGGGTTCGCACCGGGGAGCTGTTTTTT. This gives the protein CSVEGAGVRTGELFF. The chain joins TRBV29-1 to TRBJ2-2; D is unresolved. V lost 1 base and J 4 bases, leaving 13 bases between the germline ends. Per the germline V gene, CDR1 is SQVTM and CDR2 is ANQGSEA. The CDR3 is made up of 15 amino acids.